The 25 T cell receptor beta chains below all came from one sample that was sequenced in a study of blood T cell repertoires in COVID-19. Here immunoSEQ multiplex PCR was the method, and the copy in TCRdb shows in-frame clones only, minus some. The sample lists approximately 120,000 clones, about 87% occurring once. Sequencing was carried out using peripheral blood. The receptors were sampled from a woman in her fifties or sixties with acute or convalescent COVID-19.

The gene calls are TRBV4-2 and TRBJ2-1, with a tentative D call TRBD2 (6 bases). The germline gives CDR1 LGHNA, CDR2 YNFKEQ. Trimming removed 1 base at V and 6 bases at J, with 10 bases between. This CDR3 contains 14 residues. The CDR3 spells CASSQARGGNEQFF. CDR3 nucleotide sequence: TGTGCCAGCAGCCAAGCGAGGGGAGGCAATGAGCAGTTCTTC.

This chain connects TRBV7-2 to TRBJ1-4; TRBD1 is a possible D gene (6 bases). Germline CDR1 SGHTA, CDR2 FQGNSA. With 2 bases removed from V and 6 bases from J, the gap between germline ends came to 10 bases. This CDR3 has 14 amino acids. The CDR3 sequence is CASSLRGADEKLFF. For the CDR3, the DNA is TGTGCCAGCAGCTTACGGGGGGCGGATGAAAAACTGTTTTTT.

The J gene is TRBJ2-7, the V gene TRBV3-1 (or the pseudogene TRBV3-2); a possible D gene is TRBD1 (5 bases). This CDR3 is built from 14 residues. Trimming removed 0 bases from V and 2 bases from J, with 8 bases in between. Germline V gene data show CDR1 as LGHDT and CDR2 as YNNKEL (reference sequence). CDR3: CASSQDQGPYEQYF. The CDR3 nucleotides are TGTGCCAGCAGCCAAGATCAGGGCCCCTACGAGCAGTACTTC.

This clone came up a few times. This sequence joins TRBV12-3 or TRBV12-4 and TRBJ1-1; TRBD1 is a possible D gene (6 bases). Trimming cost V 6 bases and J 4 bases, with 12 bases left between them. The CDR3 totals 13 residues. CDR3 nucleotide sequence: TGTGCCAGCAGGGCTGGACAGTCCACTGAAGCTTTCTTT. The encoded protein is CASRAGQSTEAFF.

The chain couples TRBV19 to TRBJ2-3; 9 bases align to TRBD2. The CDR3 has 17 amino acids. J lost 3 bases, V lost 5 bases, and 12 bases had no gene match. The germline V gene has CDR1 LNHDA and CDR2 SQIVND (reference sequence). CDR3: CASSRASGTTGTDTQYF. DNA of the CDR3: TGTGCCAGTAGTCGGGCTAGCGGGACCACGGGAACAGATACGCAGTATTTT.

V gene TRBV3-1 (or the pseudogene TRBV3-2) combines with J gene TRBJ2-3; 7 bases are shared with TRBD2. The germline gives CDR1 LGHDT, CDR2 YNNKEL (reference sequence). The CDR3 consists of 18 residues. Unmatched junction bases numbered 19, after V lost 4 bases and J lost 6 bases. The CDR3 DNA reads TGTGCCAGCAGCCGCGGGGTTCAGCGGGGATCCCTCCGGGATACGCAGTATTTT. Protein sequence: CASSRGVQRGSLRDTQYF.

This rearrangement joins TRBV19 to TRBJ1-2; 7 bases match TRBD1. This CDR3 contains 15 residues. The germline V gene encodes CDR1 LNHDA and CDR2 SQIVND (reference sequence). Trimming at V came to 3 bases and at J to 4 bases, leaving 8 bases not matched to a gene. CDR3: CASSIDRAPTYGYTF. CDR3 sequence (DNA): TGTGCCAGTAGTATCGACAGGGCACCAACCTATGGCTACACCTTC.

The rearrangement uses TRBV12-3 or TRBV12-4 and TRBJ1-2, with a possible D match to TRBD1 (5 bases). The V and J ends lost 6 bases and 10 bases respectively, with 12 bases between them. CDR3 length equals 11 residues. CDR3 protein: CASSDDSNYTF. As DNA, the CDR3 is TGTGCCAGCAGCGATGACAGTAACTACACCTTC.

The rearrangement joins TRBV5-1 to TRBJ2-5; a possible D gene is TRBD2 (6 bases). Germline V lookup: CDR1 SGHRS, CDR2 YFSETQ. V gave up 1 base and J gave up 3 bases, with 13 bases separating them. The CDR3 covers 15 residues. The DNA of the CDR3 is TGCGCCAGCAGCTTGATGACTAGTGGGGAAGAGACCCAGTACTTC. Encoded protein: CASSLMTSGEETQYF.

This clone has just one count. CDR3 amino acids: CASSLSPTSTGELFF. The DNA for the CDR3 is TGTGCCAGCAGCTTATCGCCCACATCCACCGGGGAGCTGTTTTTT. The J gene is TRBJ2-2, the V gene TRBV7-6; D unclear. The V end lost 2 bases, the J end lost 4 bases, and 11 bases lay between the germline ends. Germline CDR1 SGHVS, CDR2 FNYEAQ. This CDR3 is 15 amino acids long. Complete variable domain (other parts from reference TRBV7-6 and TRBJ2-2): GAGVSQSPRYKVTKRGQDVALRCDPISGHVSLYWYRQALGQGPEFLTYFNYEAQQDKSGLPNDRFSAERPEGSISTLTIQRTEQRDSAMYRCASSLSPTSTGELFFGEGSRLTVL.

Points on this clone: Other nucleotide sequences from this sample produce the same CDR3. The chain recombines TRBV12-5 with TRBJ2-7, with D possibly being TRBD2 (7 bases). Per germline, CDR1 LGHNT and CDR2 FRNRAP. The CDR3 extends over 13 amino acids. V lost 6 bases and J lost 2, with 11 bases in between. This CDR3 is CASGSGGPYEQYF. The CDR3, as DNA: TGTGCTAGTGGATCGGGGGGCCCCTACGAGCAGTACTTC.

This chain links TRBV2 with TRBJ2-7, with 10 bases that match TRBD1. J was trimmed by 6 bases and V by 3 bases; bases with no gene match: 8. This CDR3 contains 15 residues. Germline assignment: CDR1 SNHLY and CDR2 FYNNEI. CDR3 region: CASSDPGTGVGEQYF. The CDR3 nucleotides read TGTGCCAGCAGTGATCCGGGGACAGGGGTAGGCGAGCAGTACTTC.

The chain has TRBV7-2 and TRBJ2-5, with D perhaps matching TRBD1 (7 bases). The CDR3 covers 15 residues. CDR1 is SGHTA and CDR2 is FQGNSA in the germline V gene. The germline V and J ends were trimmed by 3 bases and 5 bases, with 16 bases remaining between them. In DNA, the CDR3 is TGTGCCAGCAGCTTTACAGGGGCTCGGGGGGAGACCCAGTACTTC. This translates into CASSFTGARGETQYF.

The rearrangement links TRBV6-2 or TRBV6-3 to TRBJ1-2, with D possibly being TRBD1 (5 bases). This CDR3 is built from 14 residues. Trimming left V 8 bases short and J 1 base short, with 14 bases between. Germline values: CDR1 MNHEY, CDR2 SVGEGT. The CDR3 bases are TGTGCCAGCCGTTCCGCGGGGGGTAACTATGGCTACACCTTC. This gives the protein CASRSAGGNYGYTF.

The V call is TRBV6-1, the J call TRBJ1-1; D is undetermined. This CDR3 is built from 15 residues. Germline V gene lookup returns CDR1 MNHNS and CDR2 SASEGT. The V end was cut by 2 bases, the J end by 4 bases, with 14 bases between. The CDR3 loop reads CASSEPRVSATEAFF. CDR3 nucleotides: TGTGCCAGCAGTGAACCCCGGGTTAGTGCCACTGAAGCTTTCTTT.

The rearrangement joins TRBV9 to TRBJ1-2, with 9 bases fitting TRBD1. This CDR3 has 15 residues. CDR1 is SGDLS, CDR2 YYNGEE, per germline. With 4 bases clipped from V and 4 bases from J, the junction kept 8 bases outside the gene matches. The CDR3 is CASSPPGTGIYGYTF. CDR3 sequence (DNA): TGTGCCAGCAGCCCTCCCGGGACAGGGATCTATGGCTACACCTTC.

Here the CDR3 DNA reads TGTGCCAGCAGCGTAGGTGGGACTAGCGGGGTATGGAATGAGCAGTTCTTC. It yields the protein CASSVGGTSGVWNEQFF. The chain uses TRBV9 and TRBJ2-1; 13 bases agree with TRBD2. V shed 0 bases and J 7 bases; nucleotides not matched to a gene: 7. Germline CDR1 reads SGDLS; CDR2 reads YYNGEE. This CDR3 has 17 residues. Variable domain in full (rest from reference TRBV9 and TRBJ2-1): DSGVTQTPKHLITATGQRVTLRCSPRSGDLSVYWYQQSLDQGLQFLIQYYNGEERAKGNILERFSAQQFPDLHSELNLSSLELGDSALYFCASSVGGTSGVWNEQFFGPGTRLTVL.

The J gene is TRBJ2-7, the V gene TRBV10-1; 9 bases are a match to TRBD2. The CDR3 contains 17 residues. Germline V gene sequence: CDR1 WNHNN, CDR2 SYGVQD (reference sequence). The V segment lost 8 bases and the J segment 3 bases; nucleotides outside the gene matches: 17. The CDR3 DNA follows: TGCGCCAGCGGGGGCCCAGCGGGGGGAGGGTTCCTCTACGAGCAGTACTTC. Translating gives CASGGPAGGGFLYEQYF.

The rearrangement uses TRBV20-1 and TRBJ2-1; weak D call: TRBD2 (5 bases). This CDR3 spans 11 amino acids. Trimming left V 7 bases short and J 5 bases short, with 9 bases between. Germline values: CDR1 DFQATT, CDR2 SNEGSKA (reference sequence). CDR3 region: CSVLAHNEQFF. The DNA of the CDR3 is TGCAGTGTCCTAGCACACAATGAGCAGTTCTTC.

CDR3 sequence: CASSELGDREVGQPQHF. The CDR3 region has the DNA TGCGCCAGCAGTGAGTTAGGAGACAGGGAGGTGGGTCAGCCCCAGCATTTT. The chain joins TRBV10-1 to TRBJ1-5, with 7 nucleotides matching TRBD1. V trimming: 1 base; J trimming: 6 bases; junction bases outside the gene matches: 12. Germline CDR1 and CDR2: WNHNN and SYGVQD (reference sequence). The CDR3 spans 17 residues.

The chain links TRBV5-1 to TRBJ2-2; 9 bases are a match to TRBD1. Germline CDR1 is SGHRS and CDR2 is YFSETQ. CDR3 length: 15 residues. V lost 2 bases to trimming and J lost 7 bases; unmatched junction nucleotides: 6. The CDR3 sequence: CASSLRQGGDGELFF. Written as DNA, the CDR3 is TGCGCCAGCAGCTTACGACAGGGGGGTGACGGGGAGCTGTTTTTT.

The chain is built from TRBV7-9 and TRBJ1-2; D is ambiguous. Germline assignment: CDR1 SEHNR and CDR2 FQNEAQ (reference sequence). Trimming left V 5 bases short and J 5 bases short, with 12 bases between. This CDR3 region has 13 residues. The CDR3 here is CASSPSAVYGYTF. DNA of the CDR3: TGTGCCAGCAGCCCCTCGGCGGTGTATGGCTACACCTTC.

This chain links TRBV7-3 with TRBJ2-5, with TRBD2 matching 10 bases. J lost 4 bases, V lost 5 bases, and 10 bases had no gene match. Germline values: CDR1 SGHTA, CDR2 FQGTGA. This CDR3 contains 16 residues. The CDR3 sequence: CASSPTVAGGAETQYF. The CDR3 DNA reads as TGTGCCAGCAGCCCAACTGTAGCGGGGGGCGCAGAGACCCAGTACTTC.

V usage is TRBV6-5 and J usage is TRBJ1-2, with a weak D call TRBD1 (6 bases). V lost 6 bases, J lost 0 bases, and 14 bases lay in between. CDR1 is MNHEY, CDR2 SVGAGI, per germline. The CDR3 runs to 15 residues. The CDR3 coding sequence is TGTGCCAGCAGCCCCGGGACACTAGCTAACTATGGCTACACCTTC. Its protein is CASSPGTLANYGYTF.

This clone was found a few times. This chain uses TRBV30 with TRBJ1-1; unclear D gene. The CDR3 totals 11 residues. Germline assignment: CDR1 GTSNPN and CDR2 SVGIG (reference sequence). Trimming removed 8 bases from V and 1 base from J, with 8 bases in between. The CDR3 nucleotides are TGTGCCGCCACACGGAACACTGAAGCTTTCTTT. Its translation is CAATRNTEAFF.